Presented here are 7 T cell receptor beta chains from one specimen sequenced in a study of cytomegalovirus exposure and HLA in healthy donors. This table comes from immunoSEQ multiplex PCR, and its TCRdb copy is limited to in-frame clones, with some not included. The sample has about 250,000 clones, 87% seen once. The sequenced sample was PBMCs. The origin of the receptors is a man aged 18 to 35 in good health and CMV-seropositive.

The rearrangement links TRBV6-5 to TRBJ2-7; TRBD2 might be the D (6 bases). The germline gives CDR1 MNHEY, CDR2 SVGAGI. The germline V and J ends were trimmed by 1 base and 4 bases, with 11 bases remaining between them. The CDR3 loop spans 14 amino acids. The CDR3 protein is CASSYFSSGYEQYF. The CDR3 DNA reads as TGTGCCAGCAGTTACTTTAGCAGCGGGTACGAGCAGTACTTC.

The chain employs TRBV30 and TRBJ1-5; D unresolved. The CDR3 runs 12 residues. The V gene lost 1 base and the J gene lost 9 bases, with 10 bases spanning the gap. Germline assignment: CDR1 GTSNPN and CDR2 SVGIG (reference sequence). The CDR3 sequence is CAWSEGYGPQHF. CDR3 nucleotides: TGTGCCTGGAGTGAGGGCTACGGGCCCCAGCATTTT.

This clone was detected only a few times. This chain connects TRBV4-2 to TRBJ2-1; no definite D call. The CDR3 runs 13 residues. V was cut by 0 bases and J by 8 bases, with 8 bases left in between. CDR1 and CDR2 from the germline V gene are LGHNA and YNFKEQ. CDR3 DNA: TGTGCCAGCAGCCAAGATGGTCGCGATGAGCAGTTCTTC. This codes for CASSQDGRDEQFF.

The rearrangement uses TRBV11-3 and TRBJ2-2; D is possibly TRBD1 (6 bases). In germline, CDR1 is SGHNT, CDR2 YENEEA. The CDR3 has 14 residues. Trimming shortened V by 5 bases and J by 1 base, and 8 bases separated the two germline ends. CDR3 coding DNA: TGTGCCAGCAGCGACAGGTGGAACACCGGGGAGCTGTTTTTT. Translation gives CASSDRWNTGELFF.

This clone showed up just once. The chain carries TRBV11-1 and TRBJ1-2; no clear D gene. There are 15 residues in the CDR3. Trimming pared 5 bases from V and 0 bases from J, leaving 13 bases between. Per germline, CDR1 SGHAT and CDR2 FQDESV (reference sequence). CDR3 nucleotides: TGTGCCAGCAGCGCTATCGAGGGTACTAACTATGGCTACACCTTC. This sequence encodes CASSAIEGTNYGYTF.

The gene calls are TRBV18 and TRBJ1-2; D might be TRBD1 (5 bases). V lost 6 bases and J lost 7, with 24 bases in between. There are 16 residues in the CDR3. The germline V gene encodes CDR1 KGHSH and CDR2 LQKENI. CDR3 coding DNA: TGTGCCAGCTCCCCTTACGCCGGGGGGGAAGTAAGTGGCTACACCTTC. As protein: CASSPYAGGEVSGYTF.

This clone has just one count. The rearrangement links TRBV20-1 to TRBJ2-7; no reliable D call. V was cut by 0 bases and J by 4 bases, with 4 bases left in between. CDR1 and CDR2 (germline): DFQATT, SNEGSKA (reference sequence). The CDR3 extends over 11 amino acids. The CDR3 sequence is CSARDQYEQYF. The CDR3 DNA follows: TGCAGTGCTAGAGATCAATACGAGCAGTACTTC.